The rows below give T cell receptor beta chains drawn from one sample of a study of cytomegalovirus exposure and HLA in healthy donors. Assay: immunoSEQ multiplex PCR; the TCRdb copy retains only in-frame clones and omits some. The table lists about 140,000 clones, around 81% of them singletons, with about 2.2% in the top ten. The sequenced sample was PBMCs. The receptors originated from a man over 45 in good health and CMV-seronegative. CDR3s include the opening cysteine and the closing phenylalanine or tryptophan. Fields, in order: D gene, J gene, V gene, clone size, CDR3 DNA, CDR3 protein. D genes are given only for firm matches. Some rows mark clone size as missing; the rest say once, few, many or name a class of expanded clone.

D: TRBD1
J: TRBJ1-1
V: TRBV28
size: .
DNA: TGTGCCAGCAGTTTATTCGGCAGGGGGCGCCGTACTGAAGCTTTCTTT
CDR3: CASSLFGRGRRTEAFF

D: .
J: TRBJ2-6
V: TRBV27
size: few
DNA: TGTGCCAGCAGTTTTCGGGCTGGGGCCAACGTCCTGACTTTC
CDR3: CASSFRAGANVLTF

D: .
J: TRBJ1-2
V: TRBV5-5
size: few
DNA: TGTGCCAGCAGCTTGGGGGGCCCTGCGGGCTACACCTTC
CDR3: CASSLGGPAGYTF

D: TRBD1
J: TRBJ1-2
V: TRBV27
size: .
DNA: TGTGCCAGCAGTTATGCAGGGGGGTATAACTATGGCTACACCTTC
CDR3: CASSYAGGYNYGYTF

D: TRBD1
J: TRBJ2-7
V: TRBV7-2
size: .
DNA: TGTGCCAGCAGCTTGGACAGGGCCTGGGTCGAGCAGTACTTC
CDR3: CASSLDRAWVEQYF

D: TRBD2
J: TRBJ2-2
V: TRBV30
size: .
DNA: TGTGCCTGGAGTGTACTTCTTAGCGGGGAATCGAACACCGGGGAGCTGTTTTTT
CDR3: CAWSVLLSGESNTGELFF

D: TRBD1
J: TRBJ2-7
V: TRBV5-1
size: .
DNA: TGCGCCAGCAGCTTTAGAGGGGGCAATGACGAGCAGTACTTC
CDR3: CASSFRGGNDEQYF

D: TRBD2
J: TRBJ2-7
V: TRBV18
size: once
DNA: TGTGCCAGCTCATCCTTAGCGGGGGGGCCGGAAGAGCAGTACTTC
CDR3: CASSSLAGGPEEQYF

D: TRBD1
J: TRBJ1-2
V: TRBV9
size: .
DNA: TGTGCCAGCAGCGTAGGCCCAGGGGGTGGCTATGGCTACACCTTC
CDR3: CASSVGPGGGYGYTF

D: .
J: TRBJ1-5
V: TRBV18
size: .
DNA: TGTGCCAGCTCATACGGGACATCATTACAGTACCAGCCCCAGCATTTT
CDR3: CASSYGTSLQYQPQHF

D: TRBD1
J: TRBJ1-1
V: TRBV19
size: .
DNA: TGTGCCAGTACCACTAAGGACAGGGGGAGGATGAACACTGAAGCTTTCTTT
CDR3: CASTTKDRGRMNTEAFF

D: TRBD2
J: TRBJ2-2
V: TRBV7-8
size: few
DNA: TGTGCCAGCAGCTTAGTATTTCTCTATATAGCGGGGGGACACACCGGGGAGCTGTTTTTT
CDR3: CASSLVFLYIAGGHTGELFF

D: .
J: TRBJ2-7
V: TRBV13
size: .
DNA: TGTGCCAGCAGCTTAGAGACAGGCGGAACCTACGAGCAGTACTTC
CDR3: CASSLETGGTYEQYF

D: TRBD1
J: TRBJ2-1
V: TRBV14
size: .
DNA: TGTGCCAGCAGCCAAGATAGGGGACAGGTTCACAATGAGCAGTTCTTC
CDR3: CASSQDRGQVHNEQFF

D: .
J: TRBJ2-5
V: TRBV10-1
size: .
DNA: TGCGCCAGCAGTGAGCTGCCGGGGGACGAGACCCAGTACTTC
CDR3: CASSELPGDETQYF

D: TRBD1
J: TRBJ2-2
V: TRBV7-8
size: .
DNA: TGTGCCAGCAGCTTAGGAGGGGGCAGAGACACCGGGGAGCTGTTTTTT
CDR3: CASSLGGGRDTGELFF

D: TRBD1
J: TRBJ2-1
V: TRBV11-3
size: .
DNA: TGTGCCAGCAGCCACCGGGACAGGGGGTCAGGTGAGCAGTTCTTC
CDR3: CASSHRDRGSGEQFF

D: .
J: TRBJ1-1
V: TRBV7-9
size: .
DNA: TGTGCCAGCGGTCGCAGGGACACTGAAGCTTTCTTT
CDR3: CASGRRDTEAFF

D: .
J: TRBJ1-1
V: TRBV7-3
size: .
DNA: TGTGCCAGCAGCCCGGGGGTGTTGGTGAACACTGAAGCTTTCTTT
CDR3: CASSPGVLVNTEAFF

D: .
J: TRBJ1-3
V: TRBV30
size: few
DNA: TGTGCCTGGAGTGTAACACCGCGAAGGGGGGGAAACACCATATATTTT
CDR3: CAWSVTPRRGGNTIYF

D: .
J: TRBJ1-1
V: TRBV6-1
size: .
DNA: TGTGCCAGCAGTGCCAACACCGTGAACACTGAAGCTTTCTTT
CDR3: CASSANTVNTEAFF

D: .
J: TRBJ2-5
V: TRBV4-1
size: .
DNA: TGCGCCAGCAGCCAAGACGAGAGAGCTTCCGCCTGGGAGACCCAGTACTTC
CDR3: CASSQDERASAWETQYF

D: TRBD1
J: TRBJ2-2
V: TRBV7-8
size: .
DNA: TGTGCCAGCAGCTTAGTCGGACAGGGGATTTTTTCGGGGGAGCTGTTTTTT
CDR3: CASSLVGQGIFSGELFF

D: TRBD1
J: TRBJ2-1
V: TRBV18
size: once
DNA: TGTGCCAGCTCTCAAAGCAGGGGGCGATCTTACAATGAGCAGTTCTTC
CDR3: CASSQSRGRSYNEQFF

D: TRBD1
J: TRBJ1-2
V: TRBV6-5
size: .
DNA: TGTGCCAGCAGACAGGGACAGGAAACTAACTATGGCTACACCTTC
CDR3: CASRQGQETNYGYTF

D: .
J: TRBJ1-6
V: TRBV6-1
size: few
DNA: TGTGCCAGCAGTGAACTGGGGCTGTATGGGTATAATTCACCCCTCCACTTT
CDR3: CASSELGLYGYNSPLHF

D: .
J: TRBJ1-1
V: TRBV5-1
size: .
DNA: TGCGCCAGCAGCCTCGCGGGGGGTGAGGCTTTCTTT
CDR3: CASSLAGGEAFF

D: TRBD1
J: TRBJ1-4
V: TRBV30
size: few
DNA: TGTGCCTGGAAGGATCAGGGGGCCGGTGAAAAACTGTTTTTT
CDR3: CAWKDQGAGEKLFF

D: TRBD1
J: TRBJ1-6
V: TRBV5-6
size: once
DNA: TGTGCCAGCAGTTTACCGACAGGGGGAACCCTCCACTTT
CDR3: CASSLPTGGTLHF